This TCR beta chain comes out of a study of T cell repertoires in cytomegalovirus infection. Turning to the study itself: Selection of CMV epitopes for the study included recently identified HLA-C-restricted and well-studied HLA-B-restricted ones. Signatures in public TCR beta sequences pointed to both CMV infection and matching HLA type. Findings and limits, study-wide: The response measured ex vivo was dominated by TCR beta clonotypes (HLA-C-restricted and CMV-specific). Frequencies of public TCR beta families were cumulated, and this identified carriers of CMV plus the relevant HLA.

This CDR3 has 16 amino acids. CDR1 and CDR2 (germline): SGHVT, SQSDAQ. Between the trimmed V and J ends, which lost 5 bases and 6 bases, there was a span of 17 bases. Comments on this clonotype: The antigen is unknown. A much larger clone lies a single base off, so this may be a read error.

MiXCR was run by TCRdb on the reads, yielding one entry per CDR3 protein. The data hold about 900,000 distinct CDR3 sequences, with less than 40% observed a single time. This TCR was sampled from a human donor in good health (CMV status not recorded). Some clones in this sample may be carry-over from other donors' samples. The chain has TRBV7-4 and TRBJ1-6; D not certain. Source: cultured CD8+ T cells from PBMCs, taken from culture after CMV antigen stimulation. The CDR3 nucleotides are TGTGCCAGCAGCAAGGAGGGTGTTTTGGGTAATTCACCCCTCCACTTT. Encoded protein: CASSKEGVLGNSPLHF.